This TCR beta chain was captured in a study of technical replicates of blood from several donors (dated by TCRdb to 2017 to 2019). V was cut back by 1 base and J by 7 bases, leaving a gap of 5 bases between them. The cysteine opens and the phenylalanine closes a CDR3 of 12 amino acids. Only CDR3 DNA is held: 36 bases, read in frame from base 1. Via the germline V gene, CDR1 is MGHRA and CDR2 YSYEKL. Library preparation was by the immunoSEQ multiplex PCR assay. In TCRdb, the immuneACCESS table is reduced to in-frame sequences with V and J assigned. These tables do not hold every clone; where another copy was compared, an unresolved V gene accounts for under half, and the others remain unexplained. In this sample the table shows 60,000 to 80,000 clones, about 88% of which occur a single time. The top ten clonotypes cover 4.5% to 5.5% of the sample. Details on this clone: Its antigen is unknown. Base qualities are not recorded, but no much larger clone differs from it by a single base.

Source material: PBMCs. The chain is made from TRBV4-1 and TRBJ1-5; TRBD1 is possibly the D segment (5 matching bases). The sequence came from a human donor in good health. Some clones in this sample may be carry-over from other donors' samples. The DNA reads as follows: TGCGCCAGCAGCCAAGCAGGGCAGCCCCAGCATTTT. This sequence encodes CASSQAGQPQHF.